These 7 T cell receptor beta chains share one sample of origin, sequenced in a study of OX40 agonist ivuxolimab in advanced cancers. The table came from immunoSEQ multiplex PCR; TCRdb's copy has only in-frame clones and leaves some out. The data hold some 19,000 clones, with about 89% observed a single time. The sample consisted of CD4+ or CD8+ T cells sorted from blood, taken in a trial of the OX40 agonist ivuxolimab. These receptors came from an adult with an advanced solid tumor such as melanoma, head and neck, liver or kidney cancer.

This chain uses TRBV5-1 with TRBJ2-3; D possibly matches TRBD1 or TRBD2 (5 bases each). Germline V gives CDR1 SGHRS, CDR2 YFSETQ. This CDR3 region has 15 residues. V dropped 0 bases and J dropped 2 bases, with 10 bases sitting between them. CDR3 in DNA: TGCGCCAGCAGCTTGGCCGGGACCTTCACAGATACGCAGTATTTT. Its translation is CASSLAGTFTDTQYF.

This chain uses TRBV4-3 with TRBJ1-1; possible D gene TRBD1, 5 bases. The V end lost 0 bases, the J end lost 4 bases, and 6 bases lay between the germline ends. The CDR3 consists of 13 residues. Germline V lookup: CDR1 LGHNA, CDR2 YSLEER. DNA for the CDR3: TGCGCCAGCAGCCAAGATCAGGGCACTGAAGCTTTCTTT. This gives the protein CASSQDQGTEAFF.

Comment on this clone: A junction boundary mismatches the germline segment, possibly from a read error. The chain employs TRBV5-4 and TRBJ1-1; 7 nucleotides align to TRBD1. This CDR3 has 17 amino acids. Germline lookup yields CDR1 SGHNT and CDR2 YYREEE (reference sequence). CDR3 loop: CASSLGVGQEKRTEAFF. CDR3 in DNA: TGCGCCAGCAGCCTGGGGGTAGGACAGGAGAAACGAACTGAAGCTTTCTTT.

The chain is built from TRBV9 and TRBJ2-7, with 9 bases that match TRBD2. This CDR3 comprises 13 residues. The germline V gene has CDR1 SGDLS and CDR2 YYNGEE. With V trimmed by 3 bases and J by 6 bases, 4 bases remained unmatched. CDR3 amino acids: CASSASSGSEQYF. In DNA form, the CDR3 reads TGTGCCAGCAGCGCGAGTAGCGGGAGCGAGCAGTACTTC.

V usage is TRBV29-1 and J usage is TRBJ2-7, with 7 nucleotides matching TRBD2. Trimming cost V 6 bases and J 3 bases; bases outside gene matches: 17. This CDR3 comprises 16 residues. Per the germline V gene, CDR1 is SQVTM and CDR2 is ANQGSEA. The chain's CDR3 is CSVLGGSLLGFYEQYF. In DNA, the CDR3 is TGCAGCGTACTGGGCGGGAGTCTCTTGGGTTTCTACGAGCAGTACTTC.

The genes are TRBV29-1 and TRBJ2-7; 10 bases align to TRBD1. Germline CDR1 SQVTM, CDR2 ANQGSEA. The CDR3 runs 12 residues. Germline trimming cut 6 bases from V and 4 bases from J; bases unmatched to any gene: 3. CDR3 nucleotides: TGCAGCGTCCGGACAGGGGGTTACGAGCAGTACTTC. Encoded protein: CSVRTGGYEQYF.

The chain joins TRBV5-4 to TRBJ1-1, with TRBD1 matching 12 bases. The trim removed 1 base at V and 3 bases at J, leaving 10 bases unmatched. This CDR3 has 18 residues. The germline gives CDR1 SGHNT, CDR2 YYREEE (reference sequence). CDR3 coding DNA: TGTGCCAGCAGCTTGCCCATCGGGACAGGGGGCTCGTACACTGAAGCTTTCTTT. Amino acids: CASSLPIGTGGSYTEAFF.